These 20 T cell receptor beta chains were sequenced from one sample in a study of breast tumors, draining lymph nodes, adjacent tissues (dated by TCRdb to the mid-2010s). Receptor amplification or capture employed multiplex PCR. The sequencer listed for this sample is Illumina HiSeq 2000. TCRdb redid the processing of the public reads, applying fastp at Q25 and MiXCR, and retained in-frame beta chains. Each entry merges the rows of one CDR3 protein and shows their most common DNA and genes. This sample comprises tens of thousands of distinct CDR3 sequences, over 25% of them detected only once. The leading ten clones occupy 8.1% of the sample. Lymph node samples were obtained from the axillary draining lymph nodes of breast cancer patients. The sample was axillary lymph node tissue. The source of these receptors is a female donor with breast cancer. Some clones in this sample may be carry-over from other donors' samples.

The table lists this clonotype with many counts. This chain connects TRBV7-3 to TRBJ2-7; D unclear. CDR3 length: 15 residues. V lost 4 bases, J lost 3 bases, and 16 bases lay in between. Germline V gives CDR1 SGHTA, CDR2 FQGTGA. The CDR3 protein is CASSSRVRRHYEQYF. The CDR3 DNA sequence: TGTGCCAGCAGCTCAAGGGTCAGGCGGCACTACGAGCAGTACTTC.

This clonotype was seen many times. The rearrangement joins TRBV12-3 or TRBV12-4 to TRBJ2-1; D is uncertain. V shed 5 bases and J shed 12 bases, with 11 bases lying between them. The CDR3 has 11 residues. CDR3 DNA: TGTGCCAGCAGTCCTAATAATAGGCAGTTCTTC. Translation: CASSPNNRQFF.

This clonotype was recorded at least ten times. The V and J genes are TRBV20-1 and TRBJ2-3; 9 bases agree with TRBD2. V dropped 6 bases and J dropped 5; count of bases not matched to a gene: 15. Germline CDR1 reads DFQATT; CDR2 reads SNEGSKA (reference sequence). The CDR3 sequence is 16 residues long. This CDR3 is CSAKGGSGRTRDTQYF. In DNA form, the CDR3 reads TGCAGTGCCAAGGGTGGTAGCGGGAGAACTAGAGATACGCAGTATTTT.

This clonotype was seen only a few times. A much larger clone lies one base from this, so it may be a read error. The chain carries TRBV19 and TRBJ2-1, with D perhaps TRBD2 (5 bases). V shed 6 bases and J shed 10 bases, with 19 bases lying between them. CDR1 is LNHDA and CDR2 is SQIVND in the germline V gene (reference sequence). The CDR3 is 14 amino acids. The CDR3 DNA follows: TGTGCCAGTAGCAGAGGGTCCGGAATCATCGAGCAGTTCTTC. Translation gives CASSRGSGIIEQFF.

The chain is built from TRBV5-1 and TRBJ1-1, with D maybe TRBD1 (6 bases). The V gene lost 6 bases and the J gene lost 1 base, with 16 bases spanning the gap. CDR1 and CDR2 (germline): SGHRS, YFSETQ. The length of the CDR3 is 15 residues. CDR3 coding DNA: TGCGCCAGCAACGGACTACAGGGTGGGAACACTGAAGCTTTCTTT. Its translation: CASNGLQGGNTEAFF.

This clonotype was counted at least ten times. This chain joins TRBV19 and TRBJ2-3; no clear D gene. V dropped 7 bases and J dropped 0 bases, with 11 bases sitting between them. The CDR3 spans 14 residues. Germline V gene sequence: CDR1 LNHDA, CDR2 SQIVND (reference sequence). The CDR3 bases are TGTGCCAGTAAGGCTGTCTCTAGCACAGATACGCAGTATTTT. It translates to CASKAVSSTDTQYF.

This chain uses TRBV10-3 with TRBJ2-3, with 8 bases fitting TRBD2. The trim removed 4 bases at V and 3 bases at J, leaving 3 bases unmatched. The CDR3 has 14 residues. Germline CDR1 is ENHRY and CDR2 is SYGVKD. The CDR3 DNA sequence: TGTGCCATCAGTGTTTTAGCGGGAACAGATACGCAGTATTTT. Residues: CAISVLAGTDTQYF.

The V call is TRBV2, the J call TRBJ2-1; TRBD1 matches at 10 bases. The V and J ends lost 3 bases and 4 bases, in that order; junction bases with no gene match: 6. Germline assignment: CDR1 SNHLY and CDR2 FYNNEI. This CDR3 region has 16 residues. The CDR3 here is CASSETRDRGYNEQFF. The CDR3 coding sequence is TGTGCCAGCAGTGAGACAAGGGACAGGGGTTACAATGAGCAGTTCTTC. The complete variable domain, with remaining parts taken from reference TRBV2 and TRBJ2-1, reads EPEVTQTPSHQVTQMGQEVILRCVPISNHLYFYWYRQILGQKVEFLVSFYNNEISEKSEIFDDQFSVERPDGSNFTLKIRSTKLEDSAMYFCASSETRDRGYNEQFFGPGTRLTVL.

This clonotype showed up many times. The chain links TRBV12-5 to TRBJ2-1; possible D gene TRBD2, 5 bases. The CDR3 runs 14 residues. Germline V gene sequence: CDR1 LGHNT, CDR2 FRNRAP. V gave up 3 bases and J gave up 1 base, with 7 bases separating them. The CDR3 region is CASGFGVSYNEQFF. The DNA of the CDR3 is TGTGCTAGTGGTTTCGGGGTTTCCTACAATGAGCAGTTCTTC.

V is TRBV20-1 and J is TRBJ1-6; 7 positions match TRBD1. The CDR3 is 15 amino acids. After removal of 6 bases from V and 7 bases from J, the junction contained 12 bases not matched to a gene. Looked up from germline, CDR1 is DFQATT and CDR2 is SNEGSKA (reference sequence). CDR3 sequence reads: CSALARDSRNSPLHF. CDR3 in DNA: TGCAGTGCCCTAGCCCGGGACAGTCGCAATTCACCCCTCCACTTT.

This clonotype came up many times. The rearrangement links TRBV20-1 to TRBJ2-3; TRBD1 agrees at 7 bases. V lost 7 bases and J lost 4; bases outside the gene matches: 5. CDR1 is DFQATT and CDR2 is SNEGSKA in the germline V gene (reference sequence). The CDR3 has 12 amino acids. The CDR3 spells CSVQGVADTQYF. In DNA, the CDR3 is TGCAGTGTGCAGGGGGTGGCAGATACGCAGTATTTT.

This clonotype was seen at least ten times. In DNA form, the CDR3 reads TGTGCCAGCACCGAATCGGCCCGACAAGAGACCCAGTACTTC. Translated: CASTESARQETQYF. V is TRBV2 and J is TRBJ2-5, with D uncertain. Germline V gene data show CDR1 as SNHLY and CDR2 as FYNNEI. The CDR3 loop spans 14 amino acids. The V and J ends lost 7 bases and 2 bases respectively, with 14 bases between them.

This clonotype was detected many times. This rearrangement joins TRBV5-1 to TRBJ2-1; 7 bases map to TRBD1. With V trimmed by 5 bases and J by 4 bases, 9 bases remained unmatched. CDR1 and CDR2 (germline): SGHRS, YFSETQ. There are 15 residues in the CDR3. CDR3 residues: CASSLPGTEYNEQFF. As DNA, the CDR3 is TGCGCCAGCAGTCTCCCCGGGACAGAGTACAATGAGCAGTTCTTC.

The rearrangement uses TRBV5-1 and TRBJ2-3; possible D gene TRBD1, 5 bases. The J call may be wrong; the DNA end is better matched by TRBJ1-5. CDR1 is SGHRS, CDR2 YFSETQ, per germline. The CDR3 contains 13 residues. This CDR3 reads CASSSGTPDTQHF. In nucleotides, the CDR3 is TGCGCCAGCAGCTCAGGGACCCCAGATACGCAGCATTTT.

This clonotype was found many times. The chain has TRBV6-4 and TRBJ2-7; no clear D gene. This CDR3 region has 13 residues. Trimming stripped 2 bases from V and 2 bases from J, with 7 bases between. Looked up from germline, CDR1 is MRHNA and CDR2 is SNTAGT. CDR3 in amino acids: CASSDGQAYEQYF. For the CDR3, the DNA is TGTGCCAGCAGTGACGGCCAGGCCTACGAGCAGTACTTC.

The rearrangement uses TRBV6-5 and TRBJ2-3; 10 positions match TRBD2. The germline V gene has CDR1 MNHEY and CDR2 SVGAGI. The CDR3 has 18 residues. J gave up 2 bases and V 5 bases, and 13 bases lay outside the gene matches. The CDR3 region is CASSDLTTAGGPTDTQYF. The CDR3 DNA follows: TGTGCCAGCAGTGATTTGACCACAGCGGGAGGGCCCACAGATACGCAGTATTTT.

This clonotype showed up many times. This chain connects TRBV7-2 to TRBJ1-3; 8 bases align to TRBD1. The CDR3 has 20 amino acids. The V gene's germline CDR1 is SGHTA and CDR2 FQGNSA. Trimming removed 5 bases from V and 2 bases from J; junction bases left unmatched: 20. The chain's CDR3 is CASSQGGGTGKGKPGNTIYF. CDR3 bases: TGTGCCAGCAGCCAGGGGGGTGGGACAGGCAAAGGGAAACCTGGAAACACCATATATTTT.

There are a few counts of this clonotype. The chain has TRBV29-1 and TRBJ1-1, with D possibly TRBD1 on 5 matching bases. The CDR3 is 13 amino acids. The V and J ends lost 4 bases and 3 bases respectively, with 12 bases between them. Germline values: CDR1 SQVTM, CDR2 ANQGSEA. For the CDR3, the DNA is TGCAGCGTTGCGGGGACCGCGGACACTGAAGCTTTCTTT. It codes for CSVAGTADTEAFF.

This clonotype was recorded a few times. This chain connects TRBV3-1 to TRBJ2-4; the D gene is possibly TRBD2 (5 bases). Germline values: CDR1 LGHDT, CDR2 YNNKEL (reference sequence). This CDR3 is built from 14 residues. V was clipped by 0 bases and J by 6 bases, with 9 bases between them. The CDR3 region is CASSQDFRGNIQYF. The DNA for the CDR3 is TGTGCCAGCAGCCAAGATTTCCGGGGAAACATTCAGTACTTC.

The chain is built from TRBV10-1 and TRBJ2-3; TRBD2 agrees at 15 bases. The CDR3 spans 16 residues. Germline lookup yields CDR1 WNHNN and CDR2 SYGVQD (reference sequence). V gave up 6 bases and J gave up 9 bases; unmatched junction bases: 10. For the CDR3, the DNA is TGCGCCAGCAGCGAAGGGACTAGCGGGAGGCTGGGGACGCAGTATTTT. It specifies CASSEGTSGRLGTQYF.